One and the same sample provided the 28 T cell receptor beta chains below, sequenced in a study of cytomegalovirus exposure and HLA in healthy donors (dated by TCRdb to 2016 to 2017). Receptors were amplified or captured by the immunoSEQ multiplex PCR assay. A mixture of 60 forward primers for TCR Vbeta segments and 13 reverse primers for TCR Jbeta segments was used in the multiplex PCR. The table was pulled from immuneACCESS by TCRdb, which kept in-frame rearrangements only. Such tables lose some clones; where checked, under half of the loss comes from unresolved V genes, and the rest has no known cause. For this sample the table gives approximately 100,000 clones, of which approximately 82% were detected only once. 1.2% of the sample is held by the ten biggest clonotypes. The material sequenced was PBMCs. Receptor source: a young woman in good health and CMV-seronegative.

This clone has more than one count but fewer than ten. DNA for the CDR3: TGTGCCAGCAGGCTAGAAGCAGGGGCCAACGTCCTGACTTTC. This codes for CASRLEAGANVLTF. This sequence joins TRBV2 and TRBJ2-6, with D unclear. The CDR3 consists of 14 residues. CDR1 is SNHLY, CDR2 FYNNEI, per germline. Trimming left V 6 bases short and J 4 bases short, with 10 bases between.

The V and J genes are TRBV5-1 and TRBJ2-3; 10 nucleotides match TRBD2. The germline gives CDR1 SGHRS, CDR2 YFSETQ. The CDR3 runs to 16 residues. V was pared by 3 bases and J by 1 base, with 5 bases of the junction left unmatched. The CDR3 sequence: CASSYPSGGGTDTQYF. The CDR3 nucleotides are TGCGCCAGCAGCTACCCGAGCGGGGGGGGCACAGATACGCAGTATTTT. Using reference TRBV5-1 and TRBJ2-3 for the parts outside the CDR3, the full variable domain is KAGVTQTPRYLIKTRGQQVTLSCSPISGHRSVSWYQQTPGQGLQFLFEYFSETQRNKGNFPGRFSGRQFSNSRSEMNVSTLELGDSALYLCASSYPSGGGTDTQYFGPGTRLTVL.

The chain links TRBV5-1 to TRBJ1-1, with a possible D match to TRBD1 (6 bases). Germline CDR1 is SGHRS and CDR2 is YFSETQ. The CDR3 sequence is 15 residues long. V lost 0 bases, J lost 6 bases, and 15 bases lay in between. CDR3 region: CASSLGAGAGAEAFF. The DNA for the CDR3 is TGCGCCAGCAGCTTGGGGGCGGGGGCTGGCGCTGAAGCTTTCTTT.

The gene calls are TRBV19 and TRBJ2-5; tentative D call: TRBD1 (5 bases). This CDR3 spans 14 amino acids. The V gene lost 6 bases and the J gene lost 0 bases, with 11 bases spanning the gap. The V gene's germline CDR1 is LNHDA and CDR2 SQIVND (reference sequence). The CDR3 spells CASRVEDNQETQYF. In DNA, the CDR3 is TGTGCCAGTAGGGTAGAGGACAACCAAGAGACCCAGTACTTC.

CDR3 nucleotide sequence: TGTGCCAGTAGTCCCGGGACAGGGGTAGTTTTGTACGAGCAGTACTTC. Translated, it gives CASSPGTGVVLYEQYF. The chain recombines TRBV19 with TRBJ2-5; 10 bases map to TRBD1. The closer fit of TRBJ2-7 to the DNA end suggests the J call may be wrong. CDR1 LNHDA and CDR2 SQIVND come from the germline V gene (reference sequence). The CDR3 has 16 amino acids.

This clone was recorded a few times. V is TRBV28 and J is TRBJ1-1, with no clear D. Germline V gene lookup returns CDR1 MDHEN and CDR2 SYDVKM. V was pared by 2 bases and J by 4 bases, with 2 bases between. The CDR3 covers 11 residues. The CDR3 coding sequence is TGTGCCAGCAGTTTACTCACTGAAGCTTTCTTT. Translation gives CASSLLTEAFF.

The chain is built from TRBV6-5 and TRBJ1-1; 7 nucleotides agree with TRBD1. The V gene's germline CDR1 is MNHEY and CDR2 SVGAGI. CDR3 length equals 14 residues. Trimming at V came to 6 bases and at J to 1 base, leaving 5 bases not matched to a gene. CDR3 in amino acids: CASRGQTGNTEAFF. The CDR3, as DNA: TGTGCCAGCAGGGGACAGACGGGGAACACTGAAGCTTTCTTT.

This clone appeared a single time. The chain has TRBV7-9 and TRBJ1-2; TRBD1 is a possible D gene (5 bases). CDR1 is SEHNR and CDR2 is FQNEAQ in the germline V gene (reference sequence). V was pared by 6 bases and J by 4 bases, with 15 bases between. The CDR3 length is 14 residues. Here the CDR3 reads CASSPIDSLYGYTF. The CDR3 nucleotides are TGTGCCAGCAGTCCTATCGACAGCCTCTATGGCTACACCTTC.

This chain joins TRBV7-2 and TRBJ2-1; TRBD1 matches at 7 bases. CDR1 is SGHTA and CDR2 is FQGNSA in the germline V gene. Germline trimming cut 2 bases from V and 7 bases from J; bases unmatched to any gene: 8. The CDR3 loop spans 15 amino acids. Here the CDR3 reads CASSLSGQTGNEQFF. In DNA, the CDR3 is TGTGCCAGCAGCTTATCGGGACAGACAGGGAATGAGCAGTTCTTC.

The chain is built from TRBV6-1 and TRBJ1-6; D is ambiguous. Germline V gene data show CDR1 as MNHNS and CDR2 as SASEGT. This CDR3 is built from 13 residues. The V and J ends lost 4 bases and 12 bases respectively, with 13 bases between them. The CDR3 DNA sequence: TGTGCCAGCAGTGCTGAGGTGTGGTTACCCCTCCACTTT. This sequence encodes CASSAEVWLPLHF.

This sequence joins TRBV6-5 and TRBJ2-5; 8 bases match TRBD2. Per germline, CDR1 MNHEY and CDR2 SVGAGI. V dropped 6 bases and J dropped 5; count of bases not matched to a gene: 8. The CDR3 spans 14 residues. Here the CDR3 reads CASSPGTSLETQYF. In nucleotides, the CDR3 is TGTGCCAGCAGCCCCGGGACTAGTTTGGAGACCCAGTACTTC.

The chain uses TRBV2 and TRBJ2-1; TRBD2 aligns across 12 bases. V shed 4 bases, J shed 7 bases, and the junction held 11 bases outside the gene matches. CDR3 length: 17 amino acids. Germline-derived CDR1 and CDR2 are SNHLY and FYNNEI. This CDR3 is CASSVPLRTSGVNEQFF. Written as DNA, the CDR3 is TGTGCCAGCAGTGTCCCATTGAGGACTAGCGGGGTAAATGAGCAGTTCTTC.

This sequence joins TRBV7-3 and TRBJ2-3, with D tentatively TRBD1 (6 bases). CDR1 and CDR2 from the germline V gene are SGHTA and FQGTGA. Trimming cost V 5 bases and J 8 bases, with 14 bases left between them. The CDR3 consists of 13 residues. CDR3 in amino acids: CASSAKQGVTQYF. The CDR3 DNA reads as TGTGCCAGCAGCGCGAAACAGGGAGTTACGCAGTATTTT. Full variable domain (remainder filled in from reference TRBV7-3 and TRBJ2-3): GAGVSQTPSNKVTEKGKYVELRCDPISGHTALYWYRQSLGQGPEFLIYFQGTGAADDSGLPNDRFFAVRPEGSVSTLKIQRTERGDSAVYLCASSAKQGVTQYFGPGTRLTVL.

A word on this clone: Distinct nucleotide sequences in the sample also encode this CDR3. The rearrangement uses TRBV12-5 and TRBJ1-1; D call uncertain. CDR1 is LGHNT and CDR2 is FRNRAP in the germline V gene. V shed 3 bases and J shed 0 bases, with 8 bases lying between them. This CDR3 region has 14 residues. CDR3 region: CASGFAGMNTEAFF. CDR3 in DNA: TGTGCTAGTGGTTTTGCAGGAATGAACACTGAAGCTTTCTTT.

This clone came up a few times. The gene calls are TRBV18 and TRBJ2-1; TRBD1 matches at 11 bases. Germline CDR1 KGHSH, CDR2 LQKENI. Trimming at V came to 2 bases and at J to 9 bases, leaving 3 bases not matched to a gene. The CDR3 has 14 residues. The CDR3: CASSPGTGGSEQFF. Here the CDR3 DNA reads TGTGCCAGCTCACCAGGGACAGGGGGGAGTGAGCAGTTCTTC. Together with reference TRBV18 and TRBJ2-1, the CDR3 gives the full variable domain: NAGVMQNPRHLVRRRGQEARLRCSPMKGHSHVYWYRQLPEEGLKFMVYLQKENIIDESGMPKERFSAEFPKEGPSILRIQQVVRGDSAAYFCASSPGTGGSEQFFGPGTRLTVL.

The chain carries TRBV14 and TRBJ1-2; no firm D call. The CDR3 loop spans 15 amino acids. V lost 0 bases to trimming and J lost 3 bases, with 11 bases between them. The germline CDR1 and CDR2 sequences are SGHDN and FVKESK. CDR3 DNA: TGTGCCAGCAGCCAAGATTTACGAGGATACTATGGCTACACCTTC. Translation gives CASSQDLRGYYGYTF.

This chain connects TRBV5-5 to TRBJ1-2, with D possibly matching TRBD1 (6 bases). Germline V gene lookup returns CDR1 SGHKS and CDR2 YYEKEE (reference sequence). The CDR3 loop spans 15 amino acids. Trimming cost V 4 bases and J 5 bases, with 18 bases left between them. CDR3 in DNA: TGTGCCAGCAGCCCCTATTCGACAGGCGATTATGGCTACACCTTC. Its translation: CASSPYSTGDYGYTF. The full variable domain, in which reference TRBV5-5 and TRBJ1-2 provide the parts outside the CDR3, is DAGVTQSPTHLIKTRGQQVTLRCSPISGHKSVSWYQQVLGQGPQFIFQYYEKEERGRGNFPDRFSARQFPNYSSELNVNALLLGDSALYLCASSPYSTGDYGYTFGSGTRLTVV.

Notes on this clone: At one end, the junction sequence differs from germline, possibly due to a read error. CDR3 in amino acids: CSSSLISGQGGTMNTEAFF. The DNA for the CDR3 is TGTTCCAGCAGCTTGATAAGTGGACAGGGAGGGACGATGAACACTGAAGCTTTCTTT. This rearrangement joins TRBV7-9 to TRBJ1-1, with TRBD1 identical over 8 bases. This CDR3 has 19 amino acids. The germline CDR1 and CDR2 sequences are SEHNR and FQNEAQ (reference sequence).

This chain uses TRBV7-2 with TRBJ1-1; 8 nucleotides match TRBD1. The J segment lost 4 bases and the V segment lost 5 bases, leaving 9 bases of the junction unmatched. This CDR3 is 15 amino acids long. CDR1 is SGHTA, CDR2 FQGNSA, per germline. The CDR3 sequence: CASSPRTGTITEAFF. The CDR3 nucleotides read TGTGCCAGCAGCCCACGGACAGGGACTATCACTGAAGCTTTCTTT.

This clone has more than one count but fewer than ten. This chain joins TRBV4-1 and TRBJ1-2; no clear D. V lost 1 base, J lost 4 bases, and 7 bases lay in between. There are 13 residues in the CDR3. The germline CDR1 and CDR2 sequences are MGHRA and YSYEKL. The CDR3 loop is CASSQAYSYGYTF. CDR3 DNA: TGCGCCAGCAGCCAAGCTTACAGCTATGGCTACACCTTC.

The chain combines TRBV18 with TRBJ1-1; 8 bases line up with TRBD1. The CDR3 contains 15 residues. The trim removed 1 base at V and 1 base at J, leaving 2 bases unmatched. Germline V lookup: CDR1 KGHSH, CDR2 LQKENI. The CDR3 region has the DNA TGTGCCAGCTCACCACGACAGGGGACGAACACTGAAGCTTTCTTT. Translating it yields CASSPRQGTNTEAFF.

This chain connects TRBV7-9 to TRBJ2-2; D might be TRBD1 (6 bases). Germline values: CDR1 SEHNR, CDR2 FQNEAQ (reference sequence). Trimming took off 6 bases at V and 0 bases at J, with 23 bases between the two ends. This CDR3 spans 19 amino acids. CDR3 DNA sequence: TGTGCCAGCAGACCCTCCTTTTCAACCGGGACACCGAACACCGGGGAGCTGTTTTTT. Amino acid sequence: CASRPSFSTGTPNTGELFF.

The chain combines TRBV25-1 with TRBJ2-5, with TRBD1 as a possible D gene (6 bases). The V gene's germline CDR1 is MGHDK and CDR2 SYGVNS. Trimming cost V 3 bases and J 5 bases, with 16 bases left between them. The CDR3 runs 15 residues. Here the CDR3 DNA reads TGTGCCAGCAGTGACCCTCAGGGGAAGCGGGAGACCCAGTACTTC. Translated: CASSDPQGKRETQYF.

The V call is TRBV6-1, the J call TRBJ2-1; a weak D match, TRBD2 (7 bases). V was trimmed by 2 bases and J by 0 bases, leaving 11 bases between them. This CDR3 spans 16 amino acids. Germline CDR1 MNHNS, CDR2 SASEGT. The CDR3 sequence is CASSELGGGSYNEQFF. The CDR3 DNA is TGTGCCAGCAGTGAATTGGGAGGGGGCTCCTACAATGAGCAGTTCTTC.

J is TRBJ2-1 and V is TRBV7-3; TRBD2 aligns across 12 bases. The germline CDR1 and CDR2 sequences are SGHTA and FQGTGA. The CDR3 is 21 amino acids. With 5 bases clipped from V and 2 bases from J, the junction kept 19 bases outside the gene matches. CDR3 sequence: CASSRKLLAGGPIWAYNEQFF. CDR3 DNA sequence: TGTGCCAGCAGCCGCAAATTGCTAGCGGGGGGGCCGATTTGGGCCTACAATGAGCAGTTCTTC.

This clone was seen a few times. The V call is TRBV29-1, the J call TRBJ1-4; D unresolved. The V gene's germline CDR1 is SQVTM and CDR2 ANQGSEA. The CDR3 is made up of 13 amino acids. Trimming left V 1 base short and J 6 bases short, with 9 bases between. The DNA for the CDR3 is TGCAGCGTTGAAGTGGGAGGGTATGAAAAACTGTTTTTT. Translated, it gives CSVEVGGYEKLFF.

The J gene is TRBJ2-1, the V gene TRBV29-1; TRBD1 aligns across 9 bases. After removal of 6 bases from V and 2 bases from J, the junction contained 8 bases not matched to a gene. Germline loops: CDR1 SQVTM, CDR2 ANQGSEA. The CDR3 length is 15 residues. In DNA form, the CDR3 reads TGCAGCGTCCGGGACAGGGACCTAGCCTACAATGAGCAGTTCTTC. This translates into CSVRDRDLAYNEQFF.

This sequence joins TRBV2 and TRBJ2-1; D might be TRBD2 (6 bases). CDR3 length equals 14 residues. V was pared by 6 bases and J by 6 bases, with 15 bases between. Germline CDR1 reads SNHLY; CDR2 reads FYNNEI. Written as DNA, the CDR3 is TGTGCCAGCAGGGACTACCTCCTTAGCAATGAGCAGTTCTTC. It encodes CASRDYLLSNEQFF. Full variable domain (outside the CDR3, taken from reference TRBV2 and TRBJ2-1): EPEVTQTPSHQVTQMGQEVILRCVPISNHLYFYWYRQILGQKVEFLVSFYNNEISEKSEIFDDQFSVERPDGSNFTLKIRSTKLEDSAMYFCASRDYLLSNEQFFGPGTRLTVL.